These 21 T cell receptor beta chains were sequenced from one sample in a study of vaccination effects on CD4 cells after COVID-19. Profiling relied on immunoSEQ multiplex PCR, and the TCRdb table lists in-frame clones only, not all of them. The table lists over 55,000 clones, about 79% of them singletons, with 3.5% to 4.5% in the top ten. Antigens of these TCRs are unknown. ViraFEST expansion of antigen-specific CD4+ T cells with viral peptide pools preceded sequencing. Cultured cells yielded isolated CD4+ T cells after around 10 days. Vaccinees lacked prior SARS-CoV-2 infection and tested negative for nucleocapsid antibodies. The sample consisted of CD4+ T cells from PBMCs cultured with HCoV-OC43 spike peptides, taken before COVID-19 vaccination. Subset indicated: HCoV-OC43 spike overlapping peptide pool stimulation. The receptor source for this set is a human donor who received a COVID-19 vaccine.

This chain links TRBV6-5 with TRBJ2-1; 8 bases agree with TRBD1. Per germline, CDR1 MNHEY and CDR2 SVGAGI. Unmatched junction bases numbered 6, after V lost 7 bases and J lost 4 bases. The CDR3 has 14 amino acids. CDR3 nucleotide sequence: TGTGCCAGCACCAGACAGGGGCGGTACAATGAGCAGTTCTTC. Its protein is CASTRQGRYNEQFF.

This rearrangement joins TRBV5-4 to TRBJ2-3; D is uncertain. CDR1 and CDR2 (germline): SGHNT, YYREEE (reference sequence). The CDR3 spans 15 residues. Trimming removed 1 base from V and 3 bases from J, with 12 bases in between. The CDR3 reads CASSLSSTITDTQYF. CDR3 coding DNA: TGTGCCAGCAGCTTGTCATCAACCATAACAGATACGCAGTATTTT.

This chain joins TRBV29-1 and TRBJ2-3; 8 bases match TRBD1. V trimming: 2 bases; J trimming: 2 bases; junction bases outside the gene matches: 0. The CDR3 covers 13 residues. CDR1 and CDR2 (germline): SQVTM, ANQGSEA. The CDR3 protein is CSVEQGATDTQYF. As DNA, the CDR3 is TGCAGCGTTGAACAGGGGGCCACAGATACGCAGTATTTT.

The chain has TRBV28 and TRBJ2-3; tentatively, D is TRBD2 (7 bases). The germline V gene encodes CDR1 MDHEN and CDR2 SYDVKM. CDR3 length equals 15 residues. V gave up 2 bases and J gave up 5 bases, with 14 bases separating them. CDR3 in DNA: TGTGCCAGCAGTTTAGGTGGGGGGGCAGGAGATACGCAGTATTTT. It specifies CASSLGGGAGDTQYF.

The rearrangement joins TRBV20-1 to TRBJ2-3; no firm D call. The germline CDR1 and CDR2 sequences are DFQATT and SNEGSKA (reference sequence). The CDR3 is made up of 12 amino acids. V was trimmed by 3 bases and J by 0 bases, leaving 4 bases between them. CDR3 nucleotide sequence: TGCAGTGCTAGTTATAGCACAGATACGCAGTATTTT. It specifies CSASYSTDTQYF.

This clone appeared a few times. For the CDR3, the DNA is TGTGCCAGCAGCGGCCGGGACAGGGGTTCCTACGAGCAGTACGTC. Its protein product is CASSGRDRGSYEQYV. The chain is built from TRBV5-6 and TRBJ2-7; TRBD1 aligns across 10 bases. Per the germline V gene, CDR1 is SGHDT and CDR2 is YYEEEE. This CDR3 spans 15 amino acids. V trimming: 4 bases; J trimming: 1 base; junction bases outside the gene matches: 5.

The chain uses TRBV12-2 and TRBJ1-3. TRBV12-2 is termed a pseudogene. CDR3 length: 16 residues. The CDR3, as DNA: TGTGCAAGTCGCTTAGAACACCGAGCGGACGGAAACACCATATATTTT. Protein: CASRLEHRADGNTIYF.

This chain connects TRBV28 to TRBJ2-7, with D possibly being TRBD1 or TRBD2 (5 bases each). The CDR3 loop spans 15 amino acids. Looked up from germline, CDR1 is MDHEN and CDR2 is SYDVKM. Trimming removed 3 bases at V and 0 bases at J, with 12 bases between. The CDR3 DNA is TGTGCCAGCAGTTTGAGGGGCCAAAGCTCCTACGAGCAGTACGTC. It translates to CASSLRGQSSYEQYV.

V is TRBV6-6 and J is TRBJ1-1, with no clear D. Germline V gene lookup returns CDR1 MNHNY and CDR2 SVGAGI (reference sequence). V was trimmed by 6 bases and J by 5 bases, leaving 7 bases between them. This CDR3 has 11 residues. CDR3 in DNA: TGTGCCAGCAGGGGCCTAACTGAAGCTTTCTTT. This encodes CASRGLTEAFF.

The table lists this clone with a count of one. The chain couples TRBV20-1 to TRBJ1-1; D is uncertain. The germline V gene has CDR1 DFQATT and CDR2 SNEGSKA (reference sequence). There are 11 residues in the CDR3. V was trimmed by 3 bases and J by 6 bases, leaving 8 bases between them. CDR3 region: CSASRFSEAFF. The DNA of the CDR3 is TGCAGTGCTAGTAGGTTTTCTGAAGCTTTCTTT.

V and J are TRBV7-2 and TRBJ2-5, with a possible D match to TRBD1 (8 bases). Trimming pared 3 bases from V and 5 bases from J, leaving 13 bases between. The germline gives CDR1 SGHTA, CDR2 FQGNSA. CDR3 length: 14 amino acids. CDR3: CASSFDRGGETQYF. CDR3 nucleotides: TGTGCCAGCAGCTTTGACAGGGGAGGGGAGACCCAGTACTTC.

This chain connects TRBV7-2 to TRBJ2-1; D could derive from TRBD1 or TRBD2 (5 bases each). Germline lookup yields CDR1 SGHTA and CDR2 FQGNSA. The CDR3 spans 14 residues. V lost 2 bases, J lost 4 bases, and 9 bases lay in between. In DNA form, the CDR3 reads TGTGCCAGCAGCTTAAATGGGGGTTACAATGAGCAGTTCTTC. Translated: CASSLNGGYNEQFF.

V usage is TRBV5-5 and J usage is TRBJ2-5, with 9 bases fitting TRBD1. Germline assignment: CDR1 SGHKS and CDR2 YYEKEE (reference sequence). The CDR3 length is 16 residues. V trimming: 3 bases; J trimming: 4 bases; junction bases outside the gene matches: 10. The CDR3, as DNA: TGTGCCAGCAGCTACAGGCCGGGACAGGGAGGAGAGACCCAGTACTTC. Protein product: CASSYRPGQGGETQYF.

The chain uses TRBV30 and TRBJ2-3; D is ambiguous. In germline, CDR1 is GTSNPN, CDR2 SVGIG (reference sequence). This CDR3 has 15 residues. V gave up 3 bases and J gave up 0 bases, with 13 bases separating them. Written as DNA, the CDR3 is TGTGCCTGGAGGCTCTCAGGTTCTAGCACAGATACGCAGTATTTT. Translated: CAWRLSGSSTDTQYF.

This clone was seen a handful of times. One end of the junction is discordant with germline, which a read error may explain. The rearrangement joins TRBV7-6 to TRBJ1-6; perhaps TRBD1 as D (6 bases). This CDR3 has 15 residues. The V gene's germline CDR1 is SGHVS and CDR2 FNYEAQ. CDR3 protein: CASSVGLGTNSPLHF. In DNA, the CDR3 is TGTGCCAGCAGCGTGGGGCTGGGGACAAATTCGCCCCTCCACTTT.

This clone was observed once. The V call is TRBV18, the J call TRBJ2-2; D unresolved. The CDR3 is made up of 13 amino acids. Germline CDR1 KGHSH, CDR2 LQKENI. Deletions cut 2 bases from V and 7 bases from J, with 8 bases between. CDR3 DNA: TGTGCCAGCTCACCATCTTCTAGCGGGGAGCTGTTTTTT. Translation: CASSPSSSGELFF.

The rearrangement links TRBV9 to TRBJ2-1; 11 bases fit TRBD2. The germline V gene has CDR1 SGDLS and CDR2 YYNGEE. The ends lost 0 bases at V and 2 bases at J; junction bases unmatched: 10. The CDR3 loop spans 19 amino acids. CDR3 in DNA: TGTGCCAGCAGCGTAGCGAGCCTAGCGGGGGGCCGGCCCTACAATGAGCAGTTCTTC. It codes for CASSVASLAGGRPYNEQFF.

This clone was counted a single time. The chain recombines TRBV5-1 with TRBJ2-5; 7 bases are a match to TRBD2. V shed 3 bases, J shed 2 bases, and the junction held 7 bases outside the gene matches. CDR3 size: 15 residues. CDR1 and CDR2 from the germline V gene are SGHRS and YFSETQ. The CDR3 sequence is CASSSSGTMQETQYF. Written as DNA, the CDR3 is TGCGCCAGCAGCTCGAGCGGGACCATGCAAGAGACCCAGTACTTC.

This rearrangement joins TRBV19 to TRBJ1-4, with D tentatively TRBD1 (5 bases). CDR1 is LNHDA, CDR2 SQIVND, per germline (reference sequence). The CDR3 totals 13 residues. Trimming pared 6 bases from V and 8 bases from J, leaving 13 bases between. CDR3 DNA sequence: TGTGCCAGTAGCCCAAGAGGGGAAGAAAAACTGTTTTTT. Its translation: CASSPRGEEKLFF.

The chain combines TRBV2 with TRBJ2-3, with D possibly matching TRBD1 (6 bases). The CDR3 contains 13 residues. Germline CDR1 and CDR2: SNHLY and FYNNEI. V shed 8 bases and J shed 3 bases, with 12 bases lying between them. CDR3 region: CASVRGVTDTQYF. The CDR3 coding sequence is TGTGCCAGCGTCAGGGGCGTTACAGATACGCAGTATTTT. The full variable domain, its missing parts supplied by reference TRBV2 and TRBJ2-3, is EPEVTQTPSHQVTQMGQEVILRCVPISNHLYFYWYRQILGQKVEFLVSFYNNEISEKSEIFDDQFSVERPDGSNFTLKIRSTKLEDSAMYFCASVRGVTDTQYFGPGTRLTVL.

The rearrangement uses TRBV4-3 and TRBJ2-5; no definite D call. Trimming pared 1 base from V and 2 bases from J, leaving 20 bases between. CDR1 LGHNA and CDR2 YSLEER come from the germline V gene. This CDR3 is built from 18 residues. CDR3 DNA sequence: TGCGCCAGCAGCCAAGTCTCGGTGTTGGGCCAGCCACAAGAGACCCAGTACTTC. Translated, it gives CASSQVSVLGQPQETQYF.